What follows are 9 T cell receptor beta chains derived from one specimen sequenced in a study of blood T cell repertoires in COVID-19 (TCRdb year 2020). Libraries were prepared through the immunoSEQ multiplex PCR assay. The table comes from immuneACCESS by way of TCRdb, which keeps in-frame sequences with V and J called. Part of the clones is missing from these tables; in studies checked, under half for an unresolved V gene and the rest for unknown reasons. Recorded for this sample are hundreds of thousands of clones; approximately 80% of them occurred a single time. Around 5% of the sample goes to the ten largest clones. Source material: PBMCs or T cells enriched from blood (not recorded which). These receptors were obtained from a middle-aged man who had been exposed to COVID-19.

The J gene is TRBJ1-2, the V gene TRBV24-1, with D perhaps matching TRBD1 (5 bases). Trimming pared 3 bases from V and 8 bases from J, leaving 12 bases between. Germline V CDR1 and CDR2: KGHDR, SFDVKD. The CDR3 consists of 13 residues. The CDR3: CATSDPRGAGYTF. The CDR3 DNA sequence: TGTGCCACCAGTGATCCCCGCGGGGCAGGCTACACCTTC.

The rearrangement uses TRBV18 and TRBJ2-5, with 7 nucleotides matching TRBD1. Germline V CDR1 and CDR2: KGHSH, LQKENI. There are 15 residues in the CDR3. Trimming cost V 3 bases and J 0 bases; bases outside gene matches: 4. CDR3 in DNA: TGTGCCAGCTCACCTCCCGGGACAGACCAAGAGACCCAGTACTTC. Translated, it gives CASSPPGTDQETQYF.

This sequence joins TRBV20-1 and TRBJ2-7; maybe TRBD2 (5 bases). CDR1 and CDR2 (germline): DFQATT, SNEGSKA (reference sequence). The germline V and J ends were trimmed by 5 bases and 4 bases, with 9 bases remaining between them. This CDR3 contains 11 residues. Here the CDR3 DNA reads TGCAGTGCTGCAGCGGATTACGAGCAGTACTTC. Protein: CSAAADYEQYF.

This clone occurred a few times. The CDR3 here is CASRPTSGRLSGEQFF. The CDR3 coding sequence is TGTGCCAGCAGACCGACTAGCGGGAGGTTGTCGGGTGAGCAGTTCTTC. The chain uses TRBV27 and TRBJ2-1; 13 bases line up with TRBD2. CDR1 and CDR2 (germline): MNHEY, SMNVEV (reference sequence). V dropped 6 bases and J dropped 9; count of bases not matched to a gene: 11. The CDR3 extends over 16 amino acids.

The chain is built from TRBV2 and TRBJ2-7; 8 bases fit TRBD2. V lost 6 bases and J lost 5; bases outside the gene matches: 15. CDR3 length: 16 residues. Germline assignment: CDR1 SNHLY and CDR2 FYNNEI. The CDR3 region is CASRGRMAGRANEQYF. CDR3 in DNA: TGTGCCAGCAGGGGTAGAATGGCCGGGAGGGCCAACGAGCAGTACTTC.

The rearrangement joins TRBV7-8 to TRBJ2-1; TRBD2 might be the D (6 bases). Germline V gene sequence: CDR1 SGHVS, CDR2 FQNEAQ. The CDR3 extends over 16 amino acids. Trimming took 1 base from V and 2 from J, leaving 12 bases between them. The CDR3, as DNA: TGTGCCAGCAGCTTAGACTCGAGACTAGCCTACAATGAGCAGTTCTTC. This codes for CASSLDSRLAYNEQFF.

The genes are TRBV7-2 and TRBJ1-5; D is perhaps TRBD1 (5 bases). Germline-derived CDR1 and CDR2 are SGHTA and FQGNSA. Trimming stripped 5 bases from V and 1 base from J, with 15 bases between. The CDR3 is made up of 16 amino acids. CDR3 coding DNA: TGTGCCAGCAGCAGAAGGGTTAGGGGAAGCAATCAGCCCCAGCATTTT. Translation: CASSRRVRGSNQPQHF. The full variable domain, in which reference TRBV7-2 and TRBJ1-5 provide the parts outside the CDR3, is GAGVSQSPSNKVTEKGKDVELRCDPISGHTALYWYRQSLGQGLEFLIYFQGNSAPDKSGLPSDRFSAERTGGSVSTLTIQRTQQEDSAVYLCASSRRVRGSNQPQHFGDGTRLSIL.

This clone turned up a few times. This chain uses TRBV4-2 with TRBJ1-1; D unresolved. In germline, CDR1 is LGHNA, CDR2 YNFKEQ. The CDR3 spans 14 residues. V gave up 0 bases and J gave up 2 bases, with 7 bases separating them. Here the CDR3 DNA reads TGTGCCAGCAGCCAAGATAGCAGAAACACTGAAGCTTTCTTT. As protein: CASSQDSRNTEAFF.

The chain employs TRBV9 and TRBJ2-1, with D maybe TRBD1 (5 bases). Trimming took off 3 bases at V and 1 base at J, with 8 bases between the two ends. This CDR3 is built from 14 residues. The V gene's germline CDR1 is SGDLS and CDR2 YYNGEE. The CDR3 nucleotides are TGTGCCAGCAGCGGGGGCTTATCCTACAATGAGCAGTTCTTC. It translates to CASSGGLSYNEQFF.